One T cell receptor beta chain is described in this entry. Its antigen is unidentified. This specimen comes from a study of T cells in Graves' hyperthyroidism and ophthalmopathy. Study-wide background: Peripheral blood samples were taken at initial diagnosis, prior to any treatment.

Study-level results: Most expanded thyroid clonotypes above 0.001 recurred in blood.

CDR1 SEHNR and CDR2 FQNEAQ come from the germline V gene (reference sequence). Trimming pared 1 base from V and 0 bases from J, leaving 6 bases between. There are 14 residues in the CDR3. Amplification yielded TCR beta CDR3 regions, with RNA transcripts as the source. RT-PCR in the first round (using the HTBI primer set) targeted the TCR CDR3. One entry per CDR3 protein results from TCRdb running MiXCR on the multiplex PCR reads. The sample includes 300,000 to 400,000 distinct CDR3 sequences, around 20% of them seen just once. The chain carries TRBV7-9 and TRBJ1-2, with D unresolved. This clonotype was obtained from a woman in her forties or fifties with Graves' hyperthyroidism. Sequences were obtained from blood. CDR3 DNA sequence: TGTGCCAGCAGCTTAGAAGTCCCTAACTATGGCTACACCTTC. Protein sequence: CASSLEVPNYGYTF.